This section outlines one T cell receptor beta chain sequence together with its context. The CDR3 is made up of 13 amino acids. CDR1 ENHRY and CDR2 SYGVKD come from the germline V gene. Between the trimmed V and J ends, which lost 7 bases and 2 bases, there was a span of 11 bases. This specimen comes from a study of blood T cell repertoires in COVID-19. Overall study: The samples span acute and convalescent COVID-19 from the United States, Italy and Spain. PBMCs, B-cell-depleted T cells, or T cells were the source of the cDNA or gDNA that made up the material.

In the original processing: Using reference gene primer amplification, nucleated cell counts were estimated. TCRdb keeps only in-frame clones here, not all; method: immunoSEQ multiplex PCR. V and J calls and clone size are copied from that table; D and trimming were computed from the DNA. This sample has roughly 250,000 clones, with around four fifths found just once. The sequenced material came from peripheral blood. V usage is TRBV10-3 and J usage is TRBJ1-1; no definite D call. This TCR was sampled from a woman in her 40s with active or convalescent COVID-19. The CDR3 is CAITRGTNTEAFF. The CDR3 bases are TGTGCCATCACACGGGGTACAAACACTGAAGCTTTCTTT.